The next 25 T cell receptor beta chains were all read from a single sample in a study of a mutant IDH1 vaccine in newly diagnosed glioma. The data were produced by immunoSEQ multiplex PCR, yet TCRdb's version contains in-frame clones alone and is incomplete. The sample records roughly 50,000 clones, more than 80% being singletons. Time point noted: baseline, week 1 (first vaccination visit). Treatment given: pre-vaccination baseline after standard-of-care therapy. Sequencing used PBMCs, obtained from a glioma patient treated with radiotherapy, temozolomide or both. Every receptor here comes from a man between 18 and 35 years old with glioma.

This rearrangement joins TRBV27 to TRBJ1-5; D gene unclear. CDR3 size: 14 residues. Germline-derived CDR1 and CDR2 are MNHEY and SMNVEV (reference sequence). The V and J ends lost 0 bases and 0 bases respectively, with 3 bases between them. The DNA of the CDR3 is TGTGCCAGCAGTTTATCTGGTAGCAATCAGCCCCAGCATTTT. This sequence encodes CASSLSGSNQPQHF.

The CDR3 protein is CASSLDRVFGGGYGYTF. CDR3 DNA sequence: TGTGCCAGCAGCTTGGACAGGGTCTTCGGGGGCGGCTATGGCTACACCTTC. The chain uses TRBV5-5 and TRBJ1-2; D might be TRBD1 (6 bases). Between the trimmed V and J ends, which lost 0 bases and 4 bases, there was a span of 19 bases. Germline CDR1 reads SGHKS; CDR2 reads YYEKEE (reference sequence). There are 17 residues in the CDR3. Complete variable domain (other parts from reference TRBV5-5 and TRBJ1-2): DAGVTQSPTHLIKTRGQQVTLRCSPISGHKSVSWYQQVLGQGPQFIFQYYEKEERGRGNFPDRFSARQFPNYSSELNVNALLLGDSALYLCASSLDRVFGGGYGYTFGSGTRLTVV.

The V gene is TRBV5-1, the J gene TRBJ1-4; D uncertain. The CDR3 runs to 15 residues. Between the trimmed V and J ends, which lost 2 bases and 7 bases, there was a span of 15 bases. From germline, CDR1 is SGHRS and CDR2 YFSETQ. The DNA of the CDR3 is TGCGCCAGCAGCTTCATCCCTGCCAAAGGTGAAAAACTGTTTTTT. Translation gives CASSFIPAKGEKLFF.

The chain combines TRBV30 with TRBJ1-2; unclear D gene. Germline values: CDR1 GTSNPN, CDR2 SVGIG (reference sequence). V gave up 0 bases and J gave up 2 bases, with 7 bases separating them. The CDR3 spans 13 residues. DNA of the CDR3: TGTGCCTGGAGTGTACTTGGGAACTATGGCTACACCTTC. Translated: CAWSVLGNYGYTF.

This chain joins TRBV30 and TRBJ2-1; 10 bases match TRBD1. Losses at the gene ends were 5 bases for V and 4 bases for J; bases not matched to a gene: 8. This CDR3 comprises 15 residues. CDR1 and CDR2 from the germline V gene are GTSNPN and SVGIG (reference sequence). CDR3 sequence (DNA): TGTGCCTGGTCATTTGGACAGGGGGTTTACAATGAGCAGTTCTTC. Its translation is CAWSFGQGVYNEQFF.

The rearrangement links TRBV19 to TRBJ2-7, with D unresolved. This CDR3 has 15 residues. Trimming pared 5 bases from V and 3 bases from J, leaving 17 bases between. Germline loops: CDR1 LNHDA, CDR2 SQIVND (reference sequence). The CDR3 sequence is CASSRAALSYYEQYF. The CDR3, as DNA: TGTGCCAGTAGTCGTGCTGCCCTCTCCTACTACGAGCAGTACTTC.

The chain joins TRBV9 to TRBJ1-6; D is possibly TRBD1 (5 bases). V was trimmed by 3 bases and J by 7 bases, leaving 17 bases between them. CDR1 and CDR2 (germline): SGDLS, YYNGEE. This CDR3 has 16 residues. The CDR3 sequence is CASSARTGALNSPLHF. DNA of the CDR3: TGTGCCAGCAGCGCGAGGACTGGGGCCCTAAATTCACCCCTCCACTTT.

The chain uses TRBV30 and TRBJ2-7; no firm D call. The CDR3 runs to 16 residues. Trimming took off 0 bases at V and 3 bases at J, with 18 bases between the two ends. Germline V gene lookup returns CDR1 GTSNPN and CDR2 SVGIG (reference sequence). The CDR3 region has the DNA TGTGCCTGGAGTGTACGGGCATCCCGGAAAAACTACGAGCAGTACTTC. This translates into CAWSVRASRKNYEQYF.

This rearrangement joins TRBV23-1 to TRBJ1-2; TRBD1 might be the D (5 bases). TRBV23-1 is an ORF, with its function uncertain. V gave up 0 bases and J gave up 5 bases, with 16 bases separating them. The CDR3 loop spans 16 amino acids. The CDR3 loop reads CASSQSSGRATYGYTF. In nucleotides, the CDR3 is TGCGCCAGCAGTCAATCCTCGGGCAGGGCTACTTATGGCTACACCTTC.

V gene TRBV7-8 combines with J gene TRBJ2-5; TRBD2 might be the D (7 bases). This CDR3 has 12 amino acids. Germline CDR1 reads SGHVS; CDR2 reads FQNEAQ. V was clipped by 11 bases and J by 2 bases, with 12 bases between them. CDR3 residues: CAGGGGQETQYF. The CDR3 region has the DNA TGTGCCGGGGGAGGGGGGCAAGAGACCCAGTACTTC. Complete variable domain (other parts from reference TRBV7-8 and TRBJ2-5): GAGVSQSPRYKVAKRGQDVALRCDPISGHVSLFWYQQALGQGPEFLTYFQNEAQLDKSGLPSDRFFAERPEGSVSTLKIQRTQQEDSAVYLCAGGGGQETQYFGPGTRLLVL.

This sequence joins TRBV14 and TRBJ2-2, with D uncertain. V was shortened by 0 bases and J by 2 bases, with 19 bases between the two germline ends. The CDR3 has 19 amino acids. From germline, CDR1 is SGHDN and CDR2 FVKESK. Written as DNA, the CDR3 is TGTGCCAGCAGCCAAGATACGATTTACTCGGCCCTTAACACCGGGGAGCTGTTTTTT. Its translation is CASSQDTIYSALNTGELFF.

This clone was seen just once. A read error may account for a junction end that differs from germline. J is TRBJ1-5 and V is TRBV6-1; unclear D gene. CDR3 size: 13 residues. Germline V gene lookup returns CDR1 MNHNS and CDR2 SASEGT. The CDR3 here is CASSEAVWQPRHF. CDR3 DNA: TGTGCCAGCAGTGAAGCCGTTTGGCAGCCCCGGCATTTT.

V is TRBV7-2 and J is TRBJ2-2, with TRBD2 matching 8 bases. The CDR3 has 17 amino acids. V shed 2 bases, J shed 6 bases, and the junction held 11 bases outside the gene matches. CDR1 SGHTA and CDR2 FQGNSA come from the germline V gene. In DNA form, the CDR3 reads TGTGCCAGCAGCTTATCATCTGTCGGGGGGGCTTCCGGGGAGCTGTTTTTT. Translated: CASSLSSVGGASGELFF.

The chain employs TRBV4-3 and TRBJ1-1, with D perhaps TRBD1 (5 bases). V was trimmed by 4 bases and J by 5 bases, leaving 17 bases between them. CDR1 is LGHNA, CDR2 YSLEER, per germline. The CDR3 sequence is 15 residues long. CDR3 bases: TGCGCCAGCAGCCCGGGTGGGGCCTTGGGGACTGAAGCTTTCTTT. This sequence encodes CASSPGGALGTEAFF.

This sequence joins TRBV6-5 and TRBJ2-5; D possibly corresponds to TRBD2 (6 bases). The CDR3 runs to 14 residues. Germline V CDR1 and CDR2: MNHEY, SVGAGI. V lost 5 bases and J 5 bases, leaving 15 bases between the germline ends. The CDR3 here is CASSLLSGGETQYF. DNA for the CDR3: TGTGCCAGCAGTCTCCTCTCCGGAGGGGAGACCCAGTACTTC.

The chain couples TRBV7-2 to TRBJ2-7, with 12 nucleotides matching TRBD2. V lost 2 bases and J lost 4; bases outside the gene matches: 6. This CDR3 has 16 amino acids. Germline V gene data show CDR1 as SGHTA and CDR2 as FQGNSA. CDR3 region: CASSLTRTSGAYEQYF. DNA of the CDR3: TGTGCCAGCAGCTTAACGAGGACTAGCGGGGCGTACGAGCAGTACTTC. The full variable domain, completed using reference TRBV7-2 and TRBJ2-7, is GAGVSQSPSNKVTEKGKDVELRCDPISGHTALYWYRQSLGQGLEFLIYFQGNSAPDKSGLPSDRFSAERTGGSVSTLTIQRTQQEDSAVYLCASSLTRTSGAYEQYFGPGTRLTVT.

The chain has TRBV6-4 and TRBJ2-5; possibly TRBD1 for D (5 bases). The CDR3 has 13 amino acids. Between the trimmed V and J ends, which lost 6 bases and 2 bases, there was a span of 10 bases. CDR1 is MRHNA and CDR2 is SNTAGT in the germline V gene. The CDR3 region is CASSLDSQETQYF. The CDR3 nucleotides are TGTGCCAGCAGCCTAGACAGTCAAGAGACCCAGTACTTC.

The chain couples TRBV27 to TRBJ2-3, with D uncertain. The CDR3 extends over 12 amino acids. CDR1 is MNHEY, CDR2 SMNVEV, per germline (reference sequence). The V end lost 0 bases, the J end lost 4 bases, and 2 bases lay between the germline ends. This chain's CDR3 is CASSLSPDTQYF. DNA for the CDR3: TGTGCCAGCAGTTTATCGCCAGATACGCAGTATTTT.

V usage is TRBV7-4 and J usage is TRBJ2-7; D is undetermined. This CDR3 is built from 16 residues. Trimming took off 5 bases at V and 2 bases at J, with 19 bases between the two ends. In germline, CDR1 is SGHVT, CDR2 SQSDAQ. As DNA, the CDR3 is TGTGCCAGCAGCACAGCAGTCCAGTTTTCCACCTACGAGCAGTACTTC. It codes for CASSTAVQFSTYEQYF. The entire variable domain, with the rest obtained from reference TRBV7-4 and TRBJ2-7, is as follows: GAGVSQSPRYKVAKRGRDVALRCDSISGHVTLYWYRQTLGQGSEVLTYSQSDAQRDKSGRPSGRFSAERPERSVSTLKIQRTEQGDSAVYLCASSTAVQFSTYEQYFGPGTRLTVT.

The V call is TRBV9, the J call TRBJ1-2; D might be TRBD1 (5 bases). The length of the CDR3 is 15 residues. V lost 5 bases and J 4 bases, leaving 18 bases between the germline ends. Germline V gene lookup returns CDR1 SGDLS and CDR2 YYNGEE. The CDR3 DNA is TGTGCCAGCAGTGGGGACTCCCGCTCGGGCTATGGCTACACCTTC. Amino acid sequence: CASSGDSRSGYGYTF.

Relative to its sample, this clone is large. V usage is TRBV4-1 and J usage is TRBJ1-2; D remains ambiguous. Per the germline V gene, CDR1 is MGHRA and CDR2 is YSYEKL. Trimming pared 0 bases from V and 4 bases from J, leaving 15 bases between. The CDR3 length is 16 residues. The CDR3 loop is CASSQDQGPGTYGYTF. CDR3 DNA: TGCGCCAGCAGCCAAGATCAAGGTCCAGGCACCTATGGCTACACCTTC.

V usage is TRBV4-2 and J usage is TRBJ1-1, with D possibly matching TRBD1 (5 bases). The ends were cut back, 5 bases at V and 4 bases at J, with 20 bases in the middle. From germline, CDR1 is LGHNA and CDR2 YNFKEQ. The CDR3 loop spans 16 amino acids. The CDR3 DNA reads TGTGCCAGCAGCACTATGGGGGGTGCCTCGAGCACTGAAGCTTTCTTT. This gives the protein CASSTMGGASSTEAFF.

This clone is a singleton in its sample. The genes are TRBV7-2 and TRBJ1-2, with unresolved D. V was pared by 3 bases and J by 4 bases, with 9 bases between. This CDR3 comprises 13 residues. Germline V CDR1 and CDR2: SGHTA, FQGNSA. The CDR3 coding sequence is TGTGCCAGCAGCTTGTCATTGTCCTATGGCTACACCTTC. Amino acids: CASSLSLSYGYTF.

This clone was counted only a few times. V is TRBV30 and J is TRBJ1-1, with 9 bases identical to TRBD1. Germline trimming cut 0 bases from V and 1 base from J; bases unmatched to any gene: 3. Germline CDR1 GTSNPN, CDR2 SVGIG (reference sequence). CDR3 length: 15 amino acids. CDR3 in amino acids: CAWSVQGATNTEAFF. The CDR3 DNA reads TGTGCCTGGAGTGTACAGGGGGCCACGAACACTGAAGCTTTCTTT.

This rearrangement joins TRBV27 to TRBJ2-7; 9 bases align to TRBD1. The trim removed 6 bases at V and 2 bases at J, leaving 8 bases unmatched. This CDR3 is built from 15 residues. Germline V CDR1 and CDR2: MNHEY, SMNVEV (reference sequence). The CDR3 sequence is CASRTYRDRAYEQYF. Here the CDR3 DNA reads TGTGCCAGCAGAACTTACCGGGACAGGGCCTACGAGCAGTACTTC.